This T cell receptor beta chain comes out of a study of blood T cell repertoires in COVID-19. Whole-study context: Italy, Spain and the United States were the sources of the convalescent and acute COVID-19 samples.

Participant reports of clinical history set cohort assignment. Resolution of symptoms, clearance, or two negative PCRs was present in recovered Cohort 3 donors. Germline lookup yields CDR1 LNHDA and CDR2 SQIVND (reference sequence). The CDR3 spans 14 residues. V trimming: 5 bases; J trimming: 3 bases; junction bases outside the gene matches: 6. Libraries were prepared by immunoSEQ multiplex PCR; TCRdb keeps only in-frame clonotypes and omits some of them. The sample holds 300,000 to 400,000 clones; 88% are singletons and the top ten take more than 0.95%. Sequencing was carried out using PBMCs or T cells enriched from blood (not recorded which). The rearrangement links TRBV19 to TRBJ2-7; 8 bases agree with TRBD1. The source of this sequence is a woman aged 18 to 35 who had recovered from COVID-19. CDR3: CASSSRQGLYEQYF. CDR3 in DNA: TGTGCCAGTAGTTCCCGACAGGGGCTCTACGAGCAGTACTTC. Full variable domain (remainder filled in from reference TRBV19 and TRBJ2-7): DGGITQSPKYLFRKEGQNVTLSCEQNLNHDAMYWYRQDPGQGLRLIYYSQIVNDFQKGDIAEGYSVSREKKESFPLTVTSAQKNPTAFYLCASSSRQGLYEQYFGPGTRLTVT.